These 14 T cell receptor beta chains were sequenced from one sample in a study of blood T cell repertoires in COVID-19. TCRdb's copy holds only in-frame clones and misses some; the assay was immunoSEQ multiplex PCR. The table records some 390,000 clones, around 89% of them present only once. Source material: peripheral blood. The source of these receptors is a woman in her thirties or forties with COVID-19, enrolled during active disease.

In DNA, the CDR3 is TGTGCCAGAAGATCCGGACAGGGGCATCAGCCCCAGCATTTT. It is translated as CARRSGQGHQPQHF. This sequence joins TRBV7-5 and TRBJ1-5; the table's D call, TRBD1, has no DNA check behind it. TRBV7-5 is a listed pseudogene. There are 14 residues in the CDR3.

This chain links TRBV18 with TRBJ1-3; D gene ambiguous. The CDR3 sequence is 17 residues long. Trimming pared 1 base from V and 1 base from J, leaving 14 bases between. From germline, CDR1 is KGHSH and CDR2 LQKENI. This chain's CDR3 is CASSPLEVVTSGNTIYF. The CDR3 bases are TGTGCCAGCTCACCACTCGAGGTCGTCACTTCTGGAAACACCATATATTTT. The complete variable domain, with remaining parts taken from reference TRBV18 and TRBJ1-3, reads NAGVMQNPRHLVRRRGQEARLRCSPMKGHSHVYWYRQLPEEGLKFMVYLQKENIIDESGMPKERFSAEFPKEGPSILRIQQVVRGDSAAYFCASSPLEVVTSGNTIYFGEGSWLTVV.

The chain uses TRBV5-1 and TRBJ1-3; a weak D match, TRBD1 (5 bases). Germline CDR1 SGHRS, CDR2 YFSETQ. V was shortened by 3 bases and J by 0 bases, with 7 bases between the two germline ends. The CDR3 is made up of 14 amino acids. CDR3 sequence reads: CASSSTVSGNTIYF. DNA of the CDR3: TGCGCCAGCAGCTCGACAGTCTCTGGAAACACCATATATTTT.

The chain couples TRBV19 to TRBJ1-1; D is uncertain. The CDR3 has 13 residues. Trimming removed 8 bases at V and 5 bases at J, with 15 bases between. Looked up from germline, CDR1 is LNHDA and CDR2 is SQIVND (reference sequence). The CDR3 region is CASSAVHGTEAFF. CDR3 in DNA: TGTGCCAGTTCGGCGGTTCACGGGACTGAAGCTTTCTTT.

The chain uses TRBV9 and TRBJ2-7; TRBD2 matches 9 bases. Losses at the gene ends were 0 bases for V and 8 bases for J; bases not matched to a gene: 6. This CDR3 is 14 amino acids long. Per the germline V gene, CDR1 is SGDLS and CDR2 is YYNGEE. Here the CDR3 DNA reads TGTGCCAGCAGCGTAGCGGCTAGCGGGAAGAAGCAGTACTTC. Protein sequence: CASSVAASGKKQYF.

CDR3 residues: CASSLLGGSSVEQFF. Here the CDR3 DNA reads TGTGCCAGCAGCTTGTTAGGCGGGAGCTCAGTTGAGCAGTTCTTC. V gene TRBV5-5 combines with J gene TRBJ2-1; 7 positions match TRBD2. CDR1 and CDR2 (germline): SGHKS, YYEKEE (reference sequence). The trim removed 1 base at V and 9 bases at J, leaving 10 bases unmatched. The CDR3 covers 15 residues.

This clone was picked up a small number of times. The V gene is TRBV6-5, the J gene TRBJ1-2; D might be TRBD1 (5 bases). CDR1 and CDR2 from the germline V gene are MNHEY and SVGAGI. This CDR3 is built from 14 residues. V was shortened by 7 bases and J by 5 bases, with 17 bases between the two germline ends. This CDR3 is CASIRTSPIYGYTF. CDR3 in DNA: TGTGCCAGCATCAGGACAAGCCCCATTTATGGCTACACCTTC.

The chain joins TRBV13 to TRBJ2-1, with D possibly matching TRBD1 (7 bases). This CDR3 is 16 amino acids long. Germline assignment: CDR1 PRHDT and CDR2 FYEKMQ (reference sequence). The V and J ends lost 3 bases and 2 bases respectively, with 14 bases between them. CDR3 amino acids: CASSLDQGGPYNEQFF. Written as DNA, the CDR3 is TGTGCCAGCAGCTTGGACCAGGGGGGCCCCTACAATGAGCAGTTCTTC.

The V and J genes are TRBV28 and TRBJ2-5; 8 bases match TRBD2. Germline V gene lookup returns CDR1 MDHEN and CDR2 SYDVKM. The junction had 23 bases not matched to a gene; V was cut back by 3 bases and J by 5 bases. The CDR3 loop spans 20 amino acids. The CDR3 DNA follows: TGTGCCAGCAGTTTTCCCCTTCTTTCCGTGCGGCGGGGGGCGGGGGAGACCCAGTACTTC. Protein product: CASSFPLLSVRRGAGETQYF. Together with reference TRBV28 and TRBJ2-5, the CDR3 gives the full variable domain: DVKVTQSSRYLVKRTGEKVFLECVQDMDHENMFWYRQDPGLGLRLIYFSYDVKMKEKGDIPEGYSVSREKKERFSLILESASTNQTSMYLCASSFPLLSVRRGAGETQYFGPGTRLLVL.

CDR3 region: CASSPLKGEAFF. For the CDR3, the DNA is TGTGCCAGCAGTCCGTTGAAGGGAGAGGCTTTCTTT. The chain links TRBV28 to TRBJ1-1; no reliable D call. The germline CDR1 and CDR2 sequences are MDHEN and SYDVKM. The CDR3 extends over 12 amino acids. Deletions cut 5 bases from V and 11 bases from J, with 15 bases between.

The chain combines TRBV27 with TRBJ1-2, with D possibly TRBD1 on 5 matching bases. Germline CDR1 is MNHEY and CDR2 is SMNVEV (reference sequence). V was trimmed by 8 bases and J by 4 bases, leaving 20 bases between them. This CDR3 comprises 15 residues. The CDR3 region is CASSQKAGRSYGYTF. CDR3 coding DNA: TGTGCCAGCTCCCAAAAGGCGGGGCGAAGCTATGGCTACACCTTC.

This rearrangement joins TRBV6-5 to TRBJ2-3; 7 bases line up with TRBD2. Per germline, CDR1 MNHEY and CDR2 SVGAGI. The J segment lost 3 bases and the V segment lost 4 bases, leaving 7 bases of the junction unmatched. The CDR3 is 15 amino acids. In DNA form, the CDR3 reads TGTGCCAGCAGTTGGCAGGGCGGGGGAACAGATACGCAGTATTTT. This sequence encodes CASSWQGGGTDTQYF.

This chain uses TRBV11-2 with TRBJ2-1; possibly TRBD1 for D (5 bases). This CDR3 region has 18 residues. V was cut by 3 bases and J by 4 bases, with 22 bases left in between. CDR1 SGHAT and CDR2 FQNNGV come from the germline V gene. The CDR3 loop is CASSLSKGASGSYNEQFF. The CDR3 coding sequence is TGTGCCAGCAGCTTGTCTAAAGGGGCCTCCGGTTCATACAATGAGCAGTTCTTC.

The chain has TRBV11-2 and TRBJ1-3; 7 nucleotides agree with TRBD1. This CDR3 has 18 residues. Per germline, CDR1 SGHAT and CDR2 FQNNGV. V was pared by 1 base and J by 0 bases, with 9 bases of the junction left unmatched. CDR3 DNA: TGTGCCAGCAGCTTAGCCATACAGGGGCTGAGCTCTGGAAACACCATATATTTT. It specifies CASSLAIQGLSSGNTIYF.